These T cell receptor beta chains were read from a single sample in a study of T cell repertoires in aging, cancer and after chemotherapy. TCRdb processed the multiplex PCR reads anew with MiXCR; each CDR3 protein has one entry. The table includes 8,500 to 13,000 distinct CDR3 sequences, more than 25% detected once. The sequencing input was blood. All receptors derive from a human donor in good health. The CDR3 runs from the conserved cysteine through the conserved F or W. Fields, in order: V gene, J gene, CDR3 protein.

>TRBV19|TRBJ2-7
CASRRVPGGEQYF
>TRBV19|TRBJ1-1
CASSIGGGTEAFF
>TRBV6-5|TRBJ1-1
CASSYSRSDGPRSTEAFF
>TRBV7-2|TRBJ2-7
CASSLASWYEQYF
>TRBV13|TRBJ1-1
CASSSRGATEAFF
>TRBV11-2|TRBJ2-7
CASSAPRTGLEQYF
>TRBV12-3/TRBV12-4|TRBJ1-3
CASRGTGDPMGHDTIYF
>TRBV18|TRBJ2-3
CASSPRQGAADTQYF
>TRBV15|TRBJ1-3
CATSRDLGAGNTIYF
>TRBV12-3/TRBV12-4|TRBJ1-5
CASSLTDGNQPQHF
>TRBV19|TRBJ2-7
CASAQWDQGEQYF
>TRBV5-5|TRBJ2-3
CASSKLAGGPGSTDTQYF
>TRBV5-6|TRBJ2-7
CASSPTGPYEQYF
>TRBV30|TRBJ1-3
CAWAWVAGNTIYF
>TRBV6-5|TRBJ2-7
CASSFSGPTYEQYF
>TRBV6-1|TRBJ2-7
CASSAGQGVDEQYF
>TRBV6-1|TRBJ2-7
CASSVGTGVTYEQYF
>TRBV5-1|TRBJ2-3
CASSSWGSRTDTQYF
>TRBV5-4|TRBJ2-1
CASSPRLDFSSNEQFF
>TRBV29-1|TRBJ2-7
CSVGETGNLEQYF
>TRBV5-4|TRBJ2-1
CASSLAPGESYNEQFF
>TRBV19|TRBJ1-2
CASSTPGLTNYGYTF
>TRBV5-4|TRBJ2-5
CASRSYKTEETQYF
>TRBV6-2/TRBV6-3|TRBJ2-7
CASSPRGKYEQYF
>TRBV5-6|TRBJ2-7
CASSLTGRQTYEQYF
>TRBV28|TRBJ1-5
CASSLFRDQPQHF
>TRBV24-1|TRBJ2-7
CATAASDRAYEQYF
>TRBV7-6|TRBJ2-7
CASSLTSGGPFEQYF
>TRBV12-3/TRBV12-4|TRBJ1-5
CASSLSGPATQHF
>TRBV18|TRBJ2-2
CASSPGLPLRNTGELFF
>TRBV15|TRBJ2-7
CATSRGGTYENYF
>TRBV20-1|TRBJ2-1
CSARELAGHPSYNEQFF
>TRBV15|TRBJ2-3
CATSRVGGWGDGPSTDTQYF
>TRBV5-4|TRBJ1-3
CASSLAGRSGNTIYF
>TRBV10-3|TRBJ2-7
CAISESARQGINEQYF